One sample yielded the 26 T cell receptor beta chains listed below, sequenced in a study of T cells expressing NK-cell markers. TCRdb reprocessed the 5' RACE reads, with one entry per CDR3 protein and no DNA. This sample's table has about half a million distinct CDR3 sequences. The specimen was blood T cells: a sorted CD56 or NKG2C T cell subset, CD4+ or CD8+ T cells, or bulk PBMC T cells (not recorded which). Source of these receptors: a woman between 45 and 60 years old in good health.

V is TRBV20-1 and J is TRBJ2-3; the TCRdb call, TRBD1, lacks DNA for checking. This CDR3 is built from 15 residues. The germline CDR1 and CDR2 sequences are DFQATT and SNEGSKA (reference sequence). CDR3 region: CSARGRQGLEDTQYF.

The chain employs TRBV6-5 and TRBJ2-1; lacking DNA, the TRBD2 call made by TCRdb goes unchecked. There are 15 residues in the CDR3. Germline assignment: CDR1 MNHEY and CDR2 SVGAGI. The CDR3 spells CASRTSGAHLNEQFF.

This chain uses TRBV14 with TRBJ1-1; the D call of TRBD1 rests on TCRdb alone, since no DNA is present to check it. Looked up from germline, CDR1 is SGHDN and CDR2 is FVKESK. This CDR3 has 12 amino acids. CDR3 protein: CASSRQVAEAFF.

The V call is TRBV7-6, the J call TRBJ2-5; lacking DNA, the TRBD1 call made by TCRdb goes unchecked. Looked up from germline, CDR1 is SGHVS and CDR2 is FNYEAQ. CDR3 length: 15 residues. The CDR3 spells CASSPLPQGKETQYF. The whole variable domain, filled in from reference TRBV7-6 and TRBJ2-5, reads GAGVSQSPRYKVTKRGQDVALRCDPISGHVSLYWYRQALGQGPEFLTYFNYEAQQDKSGLPNDRFSAERPEGSISTLTIQRTEQRDSAMYRCASSPLPQGKETQYFGPGTRLLVL.

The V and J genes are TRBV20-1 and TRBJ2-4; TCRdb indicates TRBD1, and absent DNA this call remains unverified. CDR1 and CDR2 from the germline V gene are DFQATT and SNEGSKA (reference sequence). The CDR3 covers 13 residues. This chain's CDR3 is CSAYSGQKNIQYF.

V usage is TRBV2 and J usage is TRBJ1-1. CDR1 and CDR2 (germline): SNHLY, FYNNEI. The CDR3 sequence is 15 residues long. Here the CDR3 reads CAPRPTDKWDTEAFF. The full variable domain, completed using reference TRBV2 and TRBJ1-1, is EPEVTQTPSHQVTQMGQEVILRCVPISNHLYFYWYRQILGQKVEFLVSFYNNEISEKSEIFDDQFSVERPDGSNFTLKIRSTKLEDSAMYFCAPRPTDKWDTEAFFGQGTRLTVV.

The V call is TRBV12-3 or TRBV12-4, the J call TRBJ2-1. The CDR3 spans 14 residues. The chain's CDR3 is CASSSTISYNEQFF.

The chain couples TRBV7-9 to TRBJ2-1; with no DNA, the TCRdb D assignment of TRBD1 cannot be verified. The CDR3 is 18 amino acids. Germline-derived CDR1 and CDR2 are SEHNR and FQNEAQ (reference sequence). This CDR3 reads CASSLALLRTGSYNEQFF.

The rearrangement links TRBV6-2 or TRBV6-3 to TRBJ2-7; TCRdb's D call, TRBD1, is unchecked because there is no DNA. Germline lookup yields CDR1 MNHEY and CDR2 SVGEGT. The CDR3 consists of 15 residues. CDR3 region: CASRRGRPSSYEQYF.

The CDR3 loop reads CASSAEAGVLNTQYF. The V gene is TRBV6-4, the J gene TRBJ2-3; TCRdb outputs TRBD2, but without DNA this stays unchecked. CDR3 length: 15 residues. Germline CDR1 reads MRHNA; CDR2 reads SNTAGT.

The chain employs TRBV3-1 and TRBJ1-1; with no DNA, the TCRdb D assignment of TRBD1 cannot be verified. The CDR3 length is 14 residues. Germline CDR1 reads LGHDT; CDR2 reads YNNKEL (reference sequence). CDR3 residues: CASSYRGRETEAFF.

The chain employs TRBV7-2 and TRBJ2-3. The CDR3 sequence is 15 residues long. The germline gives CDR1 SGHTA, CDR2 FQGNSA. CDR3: CASSLVRSSADTQYF.

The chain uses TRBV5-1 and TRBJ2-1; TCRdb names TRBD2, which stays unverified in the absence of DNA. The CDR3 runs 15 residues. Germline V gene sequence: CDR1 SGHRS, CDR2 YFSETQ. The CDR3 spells CASSLKTSTRNEQFF.

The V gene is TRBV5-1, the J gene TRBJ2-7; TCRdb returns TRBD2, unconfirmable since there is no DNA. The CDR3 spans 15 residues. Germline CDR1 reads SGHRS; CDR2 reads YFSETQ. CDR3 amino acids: CASSLGLGPMLEQYF.

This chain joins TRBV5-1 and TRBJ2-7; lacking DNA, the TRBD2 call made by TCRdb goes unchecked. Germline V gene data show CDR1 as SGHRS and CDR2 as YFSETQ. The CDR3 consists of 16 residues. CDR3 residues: CASSPVGGSGNYEQYF.

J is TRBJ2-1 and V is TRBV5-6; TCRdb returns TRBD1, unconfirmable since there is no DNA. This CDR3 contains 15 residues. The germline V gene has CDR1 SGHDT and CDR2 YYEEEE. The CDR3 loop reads CASSANRGGYNEQFF.

The CDR3 protein is CASSSRQSEAFF. The rearrangement uses TRBV5-5 and TRBJ1-1; lacking DNA, the TRBD1 call made by TCRdb goes unchecked. This CDR3 spans 12 amino acids. The germline CDR1 and CDR2 sequences are SGHKS and YYEKEE (reference sequence).

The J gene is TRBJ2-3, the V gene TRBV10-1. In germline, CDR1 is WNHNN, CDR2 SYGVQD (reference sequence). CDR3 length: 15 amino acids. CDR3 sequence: CASSERAASTDTQYF.

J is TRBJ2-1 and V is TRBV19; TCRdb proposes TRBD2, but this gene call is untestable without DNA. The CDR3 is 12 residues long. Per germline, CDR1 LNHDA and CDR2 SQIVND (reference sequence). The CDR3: CASIGLGDEQFF.

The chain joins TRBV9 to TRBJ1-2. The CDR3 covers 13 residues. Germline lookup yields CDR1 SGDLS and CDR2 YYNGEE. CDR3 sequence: CASSLTEDYGYTF.

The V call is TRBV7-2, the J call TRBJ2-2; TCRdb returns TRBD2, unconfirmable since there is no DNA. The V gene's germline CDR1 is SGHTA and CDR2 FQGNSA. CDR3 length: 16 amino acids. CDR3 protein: CASSLGGGGSTGELFF.

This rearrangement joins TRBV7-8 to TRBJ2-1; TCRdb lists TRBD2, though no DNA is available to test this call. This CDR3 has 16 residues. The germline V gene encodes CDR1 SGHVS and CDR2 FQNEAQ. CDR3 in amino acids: CASSLGAQRTYNEQFF.

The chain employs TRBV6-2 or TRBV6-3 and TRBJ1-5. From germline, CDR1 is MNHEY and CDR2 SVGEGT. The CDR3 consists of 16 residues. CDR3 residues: CASSYPTGGASQPQHF.

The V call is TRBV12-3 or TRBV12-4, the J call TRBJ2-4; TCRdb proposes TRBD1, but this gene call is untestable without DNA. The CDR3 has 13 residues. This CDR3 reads CASSLGVQNIQYF.

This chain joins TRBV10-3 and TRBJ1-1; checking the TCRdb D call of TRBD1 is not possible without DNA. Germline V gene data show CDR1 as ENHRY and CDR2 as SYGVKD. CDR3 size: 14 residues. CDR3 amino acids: CAISGIQGVLGAFF.

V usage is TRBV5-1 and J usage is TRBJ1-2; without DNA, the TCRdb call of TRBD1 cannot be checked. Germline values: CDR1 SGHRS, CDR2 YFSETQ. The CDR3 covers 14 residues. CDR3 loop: CASSEGGKGYGYTF.